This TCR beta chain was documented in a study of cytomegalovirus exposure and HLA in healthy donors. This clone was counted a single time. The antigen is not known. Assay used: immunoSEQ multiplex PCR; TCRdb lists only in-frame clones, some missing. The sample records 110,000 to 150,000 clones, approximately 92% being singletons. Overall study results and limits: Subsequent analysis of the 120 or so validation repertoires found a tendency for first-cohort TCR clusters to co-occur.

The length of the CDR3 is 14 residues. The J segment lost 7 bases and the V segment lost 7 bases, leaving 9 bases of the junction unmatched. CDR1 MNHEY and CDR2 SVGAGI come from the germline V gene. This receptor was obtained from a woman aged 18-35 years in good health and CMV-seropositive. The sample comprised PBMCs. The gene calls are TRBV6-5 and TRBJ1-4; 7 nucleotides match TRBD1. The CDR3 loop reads CASTQGGAVEKLFF. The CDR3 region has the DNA TGTGCCAGCACCCAAGGGGGCGCGGTTGAAAAACTGTTTTTT.